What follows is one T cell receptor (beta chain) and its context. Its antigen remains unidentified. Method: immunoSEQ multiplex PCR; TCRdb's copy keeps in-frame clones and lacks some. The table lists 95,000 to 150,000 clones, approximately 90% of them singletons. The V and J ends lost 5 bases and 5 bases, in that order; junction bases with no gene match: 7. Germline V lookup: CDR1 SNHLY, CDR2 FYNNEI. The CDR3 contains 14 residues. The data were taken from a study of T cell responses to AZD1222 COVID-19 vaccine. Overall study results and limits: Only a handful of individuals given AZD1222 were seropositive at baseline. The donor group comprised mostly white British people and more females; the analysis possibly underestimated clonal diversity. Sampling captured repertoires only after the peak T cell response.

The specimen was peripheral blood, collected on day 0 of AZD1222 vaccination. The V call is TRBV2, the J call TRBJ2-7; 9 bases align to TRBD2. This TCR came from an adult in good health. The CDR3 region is CASSPGTSLNEQYF. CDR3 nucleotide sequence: TGTGCCAGCAGTCCCGGGACTAGCCTCAACGAGCAGTACTTC. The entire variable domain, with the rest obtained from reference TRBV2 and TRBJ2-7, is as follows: EPEVTQTPSHQVTQMGQEVILRCVPISNHLYFYWYRQILGQKVEFLVSFYNNEISEKSEIFDDQFSVERPDGSNFTLKIRSTKLEDSAMYFCASSPGTSLNEQYFGPGTRLTVT.